A single sample is the source of the 14 T cell receptor beta chains below, sequenced in a study of blood T cell repertoires in COVID-19 (dated by TCRdb to about 2020). The library was produced with the immunoSEQ multiplex PCR assay. What TCRdb holds here is the immuneACCESS table cut down to in-frame rearrangements. Part of the clones is not present; checked against another copy, under half of the missing clones reflect an unresolved V gene, and the others are unexplained. The sample includes roughly 200,000 clones, with around 87% observed a single time. The leading ten clones occupy roughly a tenth of the sample. The sequenced sample was peripheral blood. Receptors were obtained from a woman aged 45-59 years with COVID-19, enrolled during active disease.

Only a few counts were recorded for this clone. The chain's CDR3 is CASLPLAGPTDTQYF. CDR3 coding DNA: TGTGCCAGCCTTCCCCTAGCGGGGCCGACAGATACGCAGTATTTT. V and J are TRBV6-6 and TRBJ2-3; 9 bases map to TRBD2. The CDR3 consists of 15 residues. Trimming at V came to 8 bases and at J to 3 bases, leaving 9 bases not matched to a gene. Germline values: CDR1 MNHNY, CDR2 SVGAGI (reference sequence).

The rearrangement links TRBV5-1 to TRBJ2-5, with D hard to call. There are 13 residues in the CDR3. The V and J ends lost 0 bases and 5 bases respectively, with 8 bases between them. Germline values: CDR1 SGHRS, CDR2 YFSETQ. The CDR3, as DNA: TGCGCCAGCAGCTTGGACTTCTCGGAGACCCAGTACTTC. Encoded protein: CASSLDFSETQYF.

V usage is TRBV11-3 and J usage is TRBJ1-2, with a weak D call TRBD1 (5 bases). The V end was cut by 5 bases, the J end by 3 bases, with 10 bases between. CDR1 SGHNT and CDR2 YENEEA come from the germline V gene. This CDR3 region has 13 residues. The CDR3 spells CASSPAGDYGYTF. For the CDR3, the DNA is TGTGCCAGCAGCCCGGCGGGGGACTATGGCTACACCTTC.

CDR3 DNA: TGTGCCAGCAGGCCTCTGGAGGAGGGCTACACCTTC. It is translated as CASRPLEEGYTF. The chain combines TRBV6-6 with TRBJ1-2; D gene unclear. This CDR3 is built from 12 residues. The germline V gene encodes CDR1 MNHNY and CDR2 SVGAGI (reference sequence). The V gene lost 6 bases and the J gene lost 8 bases, with 13 bases spanning the gap.

The chain has TRBV19 and TRBJ1-4, with 9 bases matching TRBD1. J gave up 7 bases and V 4 bases, and 7 bases lay outside the gene matches. The V gene's germline CDR1 is LNHDA and CDR2 SQIVND (reference sequence). The CDR3 has 15 residues. The CDR3 DNA reads TGTGCCAGTAGTACGACCGGGACAGGGATTGAAAAACTGTTTTTT. Its protein is CASSTTGTGIEKLFF. Full variable domain (missing parts from reference TRBV19 and TRBJ1-4): DGGITQSPKYLFRKEGQNVTLSCEQNLNHDAMYWYRQDPGQGLRLIYYSQIVNDFQKGDIAEGYSVSREKKESFPLTVTSAQKNPTAFYLCASSTTGTGIEKLFFGSGTQLSVL.

The V gene is TRBV6-2 or TRBV6-3, the J gene TRBJ1-5; D is unresolved. The CDR3 runs to 16 residues. Germline V gene sequence: CDR1 MNHEY, CDR2 SVGEGT. Trimming removed 6 bases at V and 1 base at J, with 16 bases between. CDR3 region: CASSALGFNSNQPQHF. DNA for the CDR3: TGTGCCAGCAGCGCCCTAGGATTTAACAGCAATCAGCCCCAGCATTTT.

CDR3 region: CASREERTGGYTF. The CDR3 region has the DNA TGTGCCAGTAGGGAGGAGAGGACGGGCGGCTACACCTTC. The chain employs TRBV19 and TRBJ1-2; no firm D call. The CDR3 totals 13 residues. Per germline, CDR1 LNHDA and CDR2 SQIVND (reference sequence). The germline V and J ends were trimmed by 6 bases and 8 bases, with 16 bases remaining between them.

This chain connects TRBV7-8 to TRBJ2-2, with 7 bases lining up with TRBD2. The CDR3 length is 13 residues. Germline V CDR1 and CDR2: SGHVS, FQNEAQ. The V segment lost 3 bases and the J segment 8 bases; nucleotides outside the gene matches: 3. CDR3 in amino acids: CASSFGLGGELFF. CDR3 sequence (DNA): TGTGCCAGCAGCTTCGGACTAGGAGGGGAGCTGTTTTTT.

The chain carries TRBV3-1 (or the pseudogene TRBV3-2) and TRBJ2-3; 12 bases map to TRBD2. The CDR3 contains 17 residues. V trimming: 6 bases; J trimming: 3 bases; junction bases outside the gene matches: 10. Germline CDR1 LGHDT, CDR2 YNNKEL (reference sequence). The CDR3 is CASSRLAGDVRTDTQYF. The CDR3 region has the DNA TGTGCCAGCAGTCGACTAGCGGGGGATGTGAGGACAGATACGCAGTATTTT.

The chain recombines TRBV9 with TRBJ2-3, with 16 positions matching TRBD2. Germline CDR1 and CDR2: SGDLS and YYNGEE. V lost 4 bases and J lost 13; bases outside the gene matches: 9. The CDR3 is made up of 15 amino acids. CDR3 coding DNA: TGTGCCAGCAGCCTCACGGGACTAGCGGGGGGGTGGAAGTATTTT. Its translation: CASSLTGLAGGWKYF.

The chain employs TRBV28 and TRBJ2-2; no clear D. The germline V and J ends were trimmed by 6 bases and 3 bases, with 5 bases remaining between them. Germline lookup yields CDR1 MDHEN and CDR2 SYDVKM. The CDR3 contains 12 residues. The CDR3 bases are TGTGCCAGCAGCCCCTACACCGGGGAGCTGTTTTTT. Its translation is CASSPYTGELFF.

The sample holds one count of this clone. The rearrangement uses TRBV12-5 and TRBJ1-2; perhaps TRBD1 as D (6 bases). Germline V gene data show CDR1 as LGHNT and CDR2 as FRNRAP. The V and J ends lost 0 bases and 0 bases respectively, with 14 bases between them. The CDR3 runs to 17 residues. The CDR3 sequence: CASGLVPMGHTNYGYTF. In DNA form, the CDR3 reads TGTGCTAGTGGTTTGGTACCCATGGGACATACTAACTATGGCTACACCTTC. Full variable domain (outside the CDR3, taken from reference TRBV12-5 and TRBJ1-2): DARVTQTPRHKVTEMGQEVTMRCQPILGHNTVFWYRQTMMQGLELLAYFRNRAPLDDSGMPKDRFSAEMPDATLATLKIQPSEPRDSAVYFCASGLVPMGHTNYGYTFGSGTRLTVV.

The chain links TRBV12-5 to TRBJ2-7; 9 bases align to TRBD1. Germline V gives CDR1 LGHNT, CDR2 FRNRAP. This CDR3 region has 17 residues. The V gene end was trimmed by 1 base and the J gene end by 3 bases; junction bases not matched to a gene: 10. The CDR3 protein is CASGLASSGQGYYEQYF. The CDR3 coding sequence is TGTGCTAGTGGTTTGGCCTCATCGGGACAGGGTTACTACGAGCAGTACTTC.

The chain carries TRBV24-1 and TRBJ1-1; tentatively, D is TRBD1 (5 bases). The germline CDR1 and CDR2 sequences are KGHDR and SFDVKD. Trimming took 6 bases from V and 0 from J, leaving 7 bases between them. The CDR3 totals 13 residues. CDR3 in amino acids: CATSRGMNTEAFF. CDR3 coding DNA: TGTGCCACCAGTCGGGGGATGAACACTGAAGCTTTCTTT.